One and the same sample provided the 28 T cell receptor beta chains below, sequenced in a study of radiation and T cells in renal cell carcinoma. The time point is: baseline pretreatment blood. As for treatment: 15 Gy SBRT to primary tumor, nephrectomy 4 weeks later. The method was immunoSEQ multiplex PCR; TCRdb's version includes in-frame clones alone and lacks a portion of them. In the table there are approximately 90,000 clones, roughly 90% of which are singletons. Sequences were derived from blood, sampled from a patient whose treatment included radiotherapy and nephrectomy. Every receptor here comes from a man aged 45-60 years with renal cell carcinoma.

In nucleotides, the CDR3 is TGTGCCAGCAGCCCTAAGATGGGTCCCGGGGAGCTGTTTTTT. Its protein is CASSPKMGPGELFF. The rearrangement joins TRBV7-3 to TRBJ2-2; D ambiguous. The V and J ends lost 5 bases and 6 bases respectively, with 13 bases between them. The CDR3 sequence is 14 residues long. CDR1 is SGHTA and CDR2 is FQGTGA in the germline V gene.

The chain carries TRBV19 and TRBJ1-1; D possibly corresponds to TRBD1 (6 bases). The CDR3 runs 13 residues. The V gene's germline CDR1 is LNHDA and CDR2 SQIVND (reference sequence). The germline V and J ends were trimmed by 6 bases and 2 bases, with 10 bases remaining between them. CDR3 amino acids: CASSRDINTEAFF. The CDR3 bases are TGTGCCAGTAGCAGGGACATCAACACTGAAGCTTTCTTT.

The chain carries TRBV5-4 and TRBJ2-2; 7 bases agree with TRBD2. CDR3 size: 15 residues. After removal of 0 bases from V and 4 bases from J, the junction contained 3 bases not matched to a gene. The germline V gene has CDR1 SGHNT and CDR2 YYREEE (reference sequence). CDR3 region: CASSLGTSVTGELFF. For the CDR3, the DNA is TGTGCCAGCAGCTTGGGAACTAGCGTCACCGGGGAGCTGTTTTTT.

The V call is TRBV9, the J call TRBJ1-2; D unclear. Germline lookup yields CDR1 SGDLS and CDR2 YYNGEE. This CDR3 contains 16 residues. V was cut by 3 bases and J by 8 bases, with 23 bases left in between. The CDR3 region has the DNA TGTGCCAGCAGCGCATACGAACGAGGGCGGGGAGGCGGCTACACCTTC. It is translated as CASSAYERGRGGGYTF.

V usage is TRBV6-5 and J usage is TRBJ2-7, with D possibly being TRBD1 or TRBD2 (5 bases each). Germline V gene data show CDR1 as MNHEY and CDR2 as SVGAGI. This CDR3 spans 14 amino acids. V was pared by 6 bases and J by 2 bases, with 14 bases between. The CDR3 spells CASRTSGRTYEQYF. The CDR3 DNA sequence: TGTGCCAGCAGGACCTCGGGACGGACCTACGAGCAGTACTTC.

The chain combines TRBV6-6 with TRBJ2-7; tentative D call: TRBD1 (5 bases). CDR1 and CDR2 from the germline V gene are MNHNY and SVGAGI (reference sequence). V dropped 6 bases and J dropped 2 bases, with 11 bases sitting between them. This CDR3 has 13 amino acids. The CDR3 loop is CASRVTDTYEQYF. The CDR3 DNA follows: TGTGCCAGCAGGGTGACAGACACCTACGAGCAGTACTTC.

The chain combines TRBV5-1 with TRBJ2-2; TRBD1 is a possible D gene (6 bases). Germline V lookup: CDR1 SGHRS, CDR2 YFSETQ. The CDR3 extends over 15 amino acids. With 5 bases removed from V and 0 bases from J, the gap between germline ends came to 11 bases. The CDR3 region has the DNA TGCGCCAGCAGTCCCGGGACAACGAACACCGGGGAGCTGTTTTTT. The encoded protein is CASSPGTTNTGELFF.

This clone was detected a few times. This chain links TRBV19 with TRBJ1-1; D remains unclear. Trimming left V 5 bases short and J 1 base short, with 14 bases between. Germline V lookup: CDR1 LNHDA, CDR2 SQIVND (reference sequence). This CDR3 has 15 residues. Here the CDR3 DNA reads TGTGCCAGTAGTCCGGGCCCGGCGAAGAACACTGAAGCTTTCTTT. Translated, it gives CASSPGPAKNTEAFF.

The chain is built from TRBV4-3 and TRBJ2-7; no reliable D call. With 8 bases removed from V and 7 bases from J, the gap between germline ends came to 18 bases. The CDR3 sequence is 13 residues long. CDR1 and CDR2 from the germline V gene are LGHNA and YSLEER. The CDR3 reads CASPGAWIAEQYF. As DNA, the CDR3 is TGCGCCAGCCCGGGCGCCTGGATCGCGGAGCAGTACTTC.

The rearrangement joins TRBV11-3 to TRBJ2-1; the D is unclear. This CDR3 is built from 11 residues. V lost 8 bases, J lost 4 bases, and 6 bases lay in between. CDR1 and CDR2 from the germline V gene are SGHNT and YENEEA. The CDR3 here is CASGAYNEQFF. The CDR3 nucleotides are TGTGCCAGCGGAGCTTACAATGAGCAGTTCTTC.

The chain links TRBV11-1 to TRBJ2-5; a weak D match, TRBD1 (6 bases). There are 15 residues in the CDR3. V was pared by 1 base and J by 4 bases, with 13 bases between. Germline lookup yields CDR1 SGHAT and CDR2 FQDESV (reference sequence). The CDR3 loop reads CASSLGRQAGETQYF. In nucleotides, the CDR3 is TGTGCCAGCAGCTTAGGTCGACAGGCCGGAGAGACCCAGTACTTC.

The J gene is TRBJ2-7, the V gene TRBV19; D possibly matches TRBD1 or TRBD2 (6 bases each). The V and J ends lost 9 bases and 3 bases respectively, with 21 bases between them. Germline V CDR1 and CDR2: LNHDA, SQIVND (reference sequence). This CDR3 region has 15 residues. CDR3 sequence: CASRRKGGEVYEQYF. Here the CDR3 DNA reads TGTGCCAGCAGACGAAAGGGGGGAGAGGTCTACGAGCAGTACTTC. Drawing the rest from reference TRBV19 and TRBJ2-7, the complete variable domain is DGGITQSPKYLFRKEGQNVTLSCEQNLNHDAMYWYRQDPGQGLRLIYYSQIVNDFQKGDIAEGYSVSREKKESFPLTVTSAQKNPTAFYLCASRRKGGEVYEQYFGPGTRLTVT.

The chain joins TRBV29-1 to TRBJ2-2; 7 bases are shared with TRBD1. After removal of 4 bases from V and 0 bases from J, the junction contained 5 bases not matched to a gene. CDR3 length equals 15 residues. CDR1 is SQVTM, CDR2 ANQGSEA, per germline. The CDR3 loop is CSVVTGTANTGELFF. The CDR3 DNA is TGCAGCGTTGTCACCGGGACAGCGAACACCGGGGAGCTGTTTTTT.

In this sample, this clone turned up once. This chain joins TRBV6-5 and TRBJ2-5, with 7 positions matching TRBD2. Germline V gene lookup returns CDR1 MNHEY and CDR2 SVGAGI. This CDR3 has 14 residues. V lost 8 bases, J lost 4 bases, and 10 bases stayed unmatched. The DNA for the CDR3 is TGTGCCAGCGCGTACGGCGGGGGTGTAGAGACCCAGTACTTC. It encodes CASAYGGGVETQYF.

V usage is TRBV6-6 and J usage is TRBJ1-2; 7 nucleotides agree with TRBD1. CDR3 length equals 13 residues. CDR1 MNHNY and CDR2 SVGAGI come from the germline V gene (reference sequence). Trimming removed 6 bases from V and 6 bases from J; junction bases left unmatched: 7. This chain's CDR3 is CASRGRGDHGYTF. The CDR3, as DNA: TGTGCCAGCAGGGGCAGGGGGGACCATGGCTACACCTTC.

The CDR3 DNA reads TGTGCCAGCTCACCCCGCAGCTCCTACGAGCAGTACTTC. Protein product: CASSPRSSYEQYF. The chain is built from TRBV18 and TRBJ2-7; unclear D gene. The CDR3 is 13 residues long. From germline, CDR1 is KGHSH and CDR2 LQKENI. The V end was cut by 3 bases, the J end by 0 bases, with 6 bases between.

The chain carries TRBV18 and TRBJ1-5; D might be TRBD1 (5 bases). Germline CDR1 is KGHSH and CDR2 is LQKENI. The CDR3 consists of 13 residues. Trimming cost V 6 bases and J 5 bases, with 11 bases left between them. This chain's CDR3 is CASSVGEDQPQHF. CDR3 nucleotides: TGTGCCAGCTCTGTGGGGGAGGATCAGCCCCAGCATTTT.

This chain links TRBV2 with TRBJ1-5; 9 bases map to TRBD1. This CDR3 region has 16 residues. Germline CDR1 and CDR2: SNHLY and FYNNEI. Trimming at V came to 5 bases and at J to 2 bases, leaving 7 bases not matched to a gene. The CDR3 reads CASSLRQGVGNQPQHF. CDR3 nucleotide sequence: TGTGCCAGCAGTCTGCGACAGGGGGTAGGCAATCAGCCCCAGCATTTT. Full variable domain (missing parts from reference TRBV2 and TRBJ1-5): EPEVTQTPSHQVTQMGQEVILRCVPISNHLYFYWYRQILGQKVEFLVSFYNNEISEKSEIFDDQFSVERPDGSNFTLKIRSTKLEDSAMYFCASSLRQGVGNQPQHFGDGTRLSIL.

The V and J genes are TRBV18 and TRBJ2-7; tentatively, D is TRBD1 or TRBD2 (6 bases each). The germline V gene has CDR1 KGHSH and CDR2 LQKENI. This CDR3 is 16 amino acids long. V was trimmed by 6 bases and J by 3 bases, leaving 21 bases between them. The CDR3 DNA reads TGTGCCAGCTCCCGCGCGGGTGGGGGGCTCGGCTACGAGCAGTACTTC. This sequence encodes CASSRAGGGLGYEQYF.

This chain's CDR3 is CASSKDSSYEQYF. The DNA of the CDR3 is TGTGCCAGCAGTAAGGACAGCTCCTACGAGCAGTACTTC. V usage is TRBV27 and J usage is TRBJ2-7; D perhaps matches TRBD1 (6 bases). Deletions cut 5 bases from V and 0 bases from J, with 8 bases between. Looked up from germline, CDR1 is MNHEY and CDR2 is SMNVEV (reference sequence). The CDR3 has 13 amino acids.

The chain carries TRBV11-2 and TRBJ1-5, with no clear D. V lost 1 base and J lost 6, with 4 bases in between. The CDR3 sequence is 12 residues long. The V gene's germline CDR1 is SGHAT and CDR2 FQNNGV. CDR3 sequence (DNA): TGTGCCAGCAGCTTAGCAGGTCAGCCCCAGCATTTT. This sequence encodes CASSLAGQPQHF.

In DNA form, the CDR3 reads TGTGCCAGCAGCGAAACGACCCGGGGTGAAAAACTGTTTTTT. It encodes CASSETTRGEKLFF. V gene TRBV5-6 combines with J gene TRBJ1-4; D is unclear. Germline V gene data show CDR1 as SGHDT and CDR2 as YYEEEE. V lost 4 bases and J 7 bases, leaving 14 bases between the germline ends. CDR3 length: 14 amino acids. Based on the CDR3 plus reference TRBV5-6 and TRBJ1-4, the full variable domain is DAGVTQSPTHLIKTRGQQVTLRCSPKSGHDTVSWYQQALGQGPQFIFQYYEEEERQRGNFPDRFSGHQFPNYSSELNVNALLLGDSALYLCASSETTRGEKLFFGSGTQLSVL.

This sequence joins TRBV5-1 and TRBJ2-5; D is ambiguous. Germline CDR1 and CDR2: SGHRS and YFSETQ. V dropped 4 bases and J dropped 3 bases, with 10 bases sitting between them. The length of the CDR3 is 13 residues. CDR3 region: CASSDQVEETQYF. The CDR3 DNA follows: TGCGCCAGCAGCGACCAGGTTGAAGAGACCCAGTACTTC.

The rearrangement links TRBV14 to TRBJ2-2; TRBD1 might be the D (6 bases). V was shortened by 3 bases and J by 2 bases, with 13 bases between the two germline ends. The CDR3 is made up of 16 amino acids. The germline gives CDR1 SGHDN, CDR2 FVKESK. The CDR3 sequence is CASSHYRDTNTGELFF. The CDR3 DNA follows: TGTGCCAGCAGCCATTACCGGGACACCAACACCGGGGAGCTGTTTTTT.

The chain combines TRBV29-1 with TRBJ2-3; 8 bases are a match to TRBD1. This CDR3 region has 14 residues. V shed 6 bases and J 2 bases; nucleotides not matched to a gene: 7. Germline loops: CDR1 SQVTM, CDR2 ANQGSEA. The CDR3 DNA is TGCAGCGTCGCCAAACAGGGGGTCACAGATACGCAGTATTTT. Residues: CSVAKQGVTDTQYF.

This chain joins TRBV29-1 and TRBJ2-7; 7 bases line up with TRBD2. V dropped 1 base and J dropped 4; count of bases not matched to a gene: 10. This CDR3 is built from 15 residues. Germline V gives CDR1 SQVTM, CDR2 ANQGSEA. In DNA form, the CDR3 reads TGCAGCGTTGAAGGGAAAGGCGGGGGAGGATACGAGCAGTACTTC. It codes for CSVEGKGGGGYEQYF.

As for this clone: A read error may account for a junction end that differs from germline. V and J are TRBV4-3 and TRBJ1-1; no reliable D call. Germline loops: CDR1 LGHNA, CDR2 YSLEER. CDR3 length: 12 amino acids. The DNA for the CDR3 is TGCGCCAGCAGCCAAGACCAGACGAGTTACCGCTTT. Amino acids: CASSQDQTSYRF.

This chain links TRBV7-2 with TRBJ2-1, with TRBD1 matching over 10 bases. This CDR3 is 14 amino acids long. Germline V gives CDR1 SGHTA, CDR2 FQGNSA. V was clipped by 5 bases and J by 9 bases; unmatched bases: 7. The CDR3 protein is CASSPRQGASEQFF. As DNA, the CDR3 is TGTGCCAGCAGCCCGCGACAGGGGGCGAGTGAGCAGTTCTTC.